This TCR beta chain was sequenced in a study of Graves' ophthalmopathy and Graves' hyperthyroidism. Study-level points and caveats: Both a 70.59% sensitivity and an approximately 76% specificity characterized the model's predictions of ophthalmopathy progression.

V lost 0 bases and J 4 bases, leaving 12 bases between the germline ends. The CDR3 runs 15 residues. Germline CDR1 LGHNT, CDR2 FRNRAP. About this clonotype itself: Its antigen is currently unknown.

As the template, RNA transcripts were used to amplify TCR beta CDR3 regions. Second-round multiplex PCR came after first-round RT-PCR with HTBI primers. One entry per CDR3 protein, called by TCRdb with MiXCR from the multiplex PCR reads. The table lists roughly 500,000 distinct CDR3 sequences, approximately 15% of them singletons, with 8% to 10% in the top ten. This sequence joins TRBV12-5 and TRBJ1-2; no reliable D call. The specimen was blood. The TCR sequence derives from a woman aged 25 to 39 with Graves' ophthalmopathy. The CDR3 DNA follows: TGTGCTAGTGGTTTGGTACGTGGCTACCTCTATGGCTACACCTTC. Protein sequence: CASGLVRGYLYGYTF. The complete variable domain, with remaining parts taken from reference TRBV12-5 and TRBJ1-2, reads DARVTQTPRHKVTEMGQEVTMRCQPILGHNTVFWYRQTMMQGLELLAYFRNRAPLDDSGMPKDRFSAEMPDATLATLKIQPSEPRDSAVYFCASGLVRGYLYGYTFGSGTRLTVV.